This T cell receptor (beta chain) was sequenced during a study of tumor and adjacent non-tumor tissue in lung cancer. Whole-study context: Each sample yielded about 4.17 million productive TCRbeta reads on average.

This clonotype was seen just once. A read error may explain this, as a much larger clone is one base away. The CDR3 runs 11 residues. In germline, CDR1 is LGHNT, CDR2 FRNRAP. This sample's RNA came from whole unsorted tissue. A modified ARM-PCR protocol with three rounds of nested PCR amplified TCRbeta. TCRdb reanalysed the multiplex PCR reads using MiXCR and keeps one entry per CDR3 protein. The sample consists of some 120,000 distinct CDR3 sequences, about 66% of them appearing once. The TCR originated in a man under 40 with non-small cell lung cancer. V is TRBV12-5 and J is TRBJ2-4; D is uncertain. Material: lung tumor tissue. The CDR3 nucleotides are TGTGATAGTGGCCATCGGGACATTCAGTACTTC. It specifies CDSGHRDIQYF.